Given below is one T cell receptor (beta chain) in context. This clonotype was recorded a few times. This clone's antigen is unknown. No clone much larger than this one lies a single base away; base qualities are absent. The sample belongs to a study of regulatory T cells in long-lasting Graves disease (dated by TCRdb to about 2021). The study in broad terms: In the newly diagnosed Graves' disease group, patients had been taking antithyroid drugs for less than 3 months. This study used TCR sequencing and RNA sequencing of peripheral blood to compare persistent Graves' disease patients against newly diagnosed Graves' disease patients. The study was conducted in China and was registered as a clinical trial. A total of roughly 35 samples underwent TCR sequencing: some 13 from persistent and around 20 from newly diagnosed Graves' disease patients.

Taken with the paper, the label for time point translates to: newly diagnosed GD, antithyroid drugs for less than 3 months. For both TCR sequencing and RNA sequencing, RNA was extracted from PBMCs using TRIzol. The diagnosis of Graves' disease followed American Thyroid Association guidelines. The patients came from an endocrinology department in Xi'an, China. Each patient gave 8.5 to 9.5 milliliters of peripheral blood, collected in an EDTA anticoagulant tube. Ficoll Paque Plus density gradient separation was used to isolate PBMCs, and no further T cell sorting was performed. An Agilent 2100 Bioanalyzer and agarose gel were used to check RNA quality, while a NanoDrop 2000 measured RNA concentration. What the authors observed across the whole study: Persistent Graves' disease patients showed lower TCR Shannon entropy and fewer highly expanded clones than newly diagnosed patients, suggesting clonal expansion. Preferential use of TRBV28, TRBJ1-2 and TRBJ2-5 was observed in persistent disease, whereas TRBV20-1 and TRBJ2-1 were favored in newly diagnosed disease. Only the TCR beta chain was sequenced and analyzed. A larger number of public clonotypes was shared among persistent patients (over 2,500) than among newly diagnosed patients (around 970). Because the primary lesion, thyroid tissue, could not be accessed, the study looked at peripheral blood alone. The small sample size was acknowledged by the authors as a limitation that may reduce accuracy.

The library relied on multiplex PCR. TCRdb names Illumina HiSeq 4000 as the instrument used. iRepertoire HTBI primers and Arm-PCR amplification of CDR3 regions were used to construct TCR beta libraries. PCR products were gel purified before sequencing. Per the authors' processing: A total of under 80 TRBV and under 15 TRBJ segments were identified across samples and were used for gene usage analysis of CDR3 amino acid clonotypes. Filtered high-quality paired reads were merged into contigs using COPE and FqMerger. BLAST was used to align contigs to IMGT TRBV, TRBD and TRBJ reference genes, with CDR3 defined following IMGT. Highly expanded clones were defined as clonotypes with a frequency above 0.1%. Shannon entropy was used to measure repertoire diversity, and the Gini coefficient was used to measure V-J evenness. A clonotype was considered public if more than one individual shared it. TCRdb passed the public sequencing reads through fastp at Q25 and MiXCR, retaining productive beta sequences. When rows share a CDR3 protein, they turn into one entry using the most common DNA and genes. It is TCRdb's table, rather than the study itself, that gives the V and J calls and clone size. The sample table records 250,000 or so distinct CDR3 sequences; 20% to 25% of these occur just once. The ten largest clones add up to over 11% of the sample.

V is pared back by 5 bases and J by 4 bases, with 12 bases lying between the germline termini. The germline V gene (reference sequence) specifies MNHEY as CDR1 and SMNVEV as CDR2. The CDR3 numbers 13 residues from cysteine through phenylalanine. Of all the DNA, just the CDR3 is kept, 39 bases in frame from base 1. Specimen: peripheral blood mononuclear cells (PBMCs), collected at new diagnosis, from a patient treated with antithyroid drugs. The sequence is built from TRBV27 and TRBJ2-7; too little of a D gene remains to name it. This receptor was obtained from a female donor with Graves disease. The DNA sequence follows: TGTGCCAGCAGTCCGCTATACAAGTACGAGCAGTACTTC. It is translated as CASSPLYKYEQYF.